This entry lists 17 T cell receptor beta chains sequenced from one sample in a study of blood T cells in healthy people across ages. A second PCR of about 7 to 11 cycles used a sample-barcoded 5' primer and a J-beta primer mix. TCRdb redid the calling of the 5' RACE reads with MiXCR, one entry per CDR3 protein. There are approximately 800,000 distinct CDR3 sequences in the sample; roughly 24% occur only once, and about 2.9% lies in the top ten. These data were also reused for a study on T cells of mothers and their children.

The source material was blood. These receptors all stem from a boy between 10 and 17 years old in good health.

The chain uses TRBV9 and TRBJ2-1; the match to TRBD2 covers 7 bases. This CDR3 region has 16 residues. CDR1 is SGDLS, CDR2 YYNGEE, per germline. V was pared by 0 bases and J by 2 bases, with 5 bases of the junction left unmatched. In nucleotides, the CDR3 is TGTGCCAGCAGCGTAGAAGGGAGCGGGGCCTACAATGAGCAGTTCTTC. Amino acid sequence: CASSVEGSGAYNEQFF.

This clonotype was observed a few times. This chain joins TRBV20-1 and TRBJ2-7; TRBD1 agrees at 8 bases. Germline V gene data show CDR1 as DFQATT and CDR2 as SNEGSKA (reference sequence). The CDR3 loop spans 13 amino acids. J was trimmed by 2 bases and V by 4 bases; bases with no gene match: 4. CDR3 sequence (DNA): TGCAGTGCTATGACAGGGGCTACCTACGAGCAGTACTTC. Translation: CSAMTGATYEQYF.

The count of this clonotype is one. The chain has TRBV2 and TRBJ1-2, with 11 positions matching TRBD1. V dropped 8 bases and J dropped 8; count of bases not matched to a gene: 16. Per germline, CDR1 SNHLY and CDR2 FYNNEI. The CDR3 runs to 16 residues. CDR3 in amino acids: CASRTGGAGTRQGYTF. In DNA, the CDR3 is TGTGCCAGCCGGACAGGGGGCGCTGGGACAAGGCAGGGCTACACCTTC. The whole variable domain, remainder taken from reference TRBV2 and TRBJ1-2, is EPEVTQTPSHQVTQMGQEVILRCVPISNHLYFYWYRQILGQKVEFLVSFYNNEISEKSEIFDDQFSVERPDGSNFTLKIRSTKLEDSAMYFCASRTGGAGTRQGYTFGSGTRLTVV.

This clonotype appeared a few times. The chain couples TRBV4-1 to TRBJ2-7; D unclear. This CDR3 region has 14 residues. Per the germline V gene, CDR1 is MGHRA and CDR2 is YSYEKL. Trimming shortened V by 3 bases and J by 2 bases, and 11 bases separated the two germline ends. CDR3 DNA sequence: TGCGCCAGCAGCCATGACCGTACTACCTACGAGCAGTACTTC. As protein: CASSHDRTTYEQYF.

This clonotype appeared a single time. V and J are TRBV27 and TRBJ2-5, with D possibly TRBD1 on 6 matching bases. V lost 6 bases and J 5 bases, leaving 13 bases between the germline ends. The CDR3 runs to 13 residues. CDR1 is MNHEY, CDR2 SMNVEV, per germline (reference sequence). The CDR3 spells CASRQQGRETQYF. CDR3 DNA: TGTGCCAGCAGGCAACAGGGTCGTGAGACCCAGTACTTC.

The genes are TRBV20-1 and TRBJ2-5; 12 nucleotides align to TRBD2. There are 12 residues in the CDR3. CDR1 and CDR2 from the germline V gene are DFQATT and SNEGSKA (reference sequence). J was trimmed by 7 bases and V by 5 bases; bases with no gene match: 2. The CDR3 DNA follows: TGCAGTGCTCCACTAGCGGGGGGGACCCAGTACTTC. Protein sequence: CSAPLAGGTQYF.

This clonotype was counted a few times. The V gene is TRBV12-3 or TRBV12-4, the J gene TRBJ2-1; TRBD1 might be the D (6 bases). The DNA matches TRBJ2-7 better at its end, which makes the J call doubtful. The CDR3 runs 13 residues. Written as DNA, the CDR3 is TGTGCCAGCAGTTTTTGGGGGCTAAACGAGCAGTACTTC. As protein: CASSFWGLNEQYF.

This clonotype was observed a handful of times. The chain recombines TRBV9 with TRBJ2-1, with TRBD2 matching over 8 bases. The germline CDR1 and CDR2 sequences are SGDLS and YYNGEE. With 3 bases clipped from V and 4 bases from J, the junction kept 9 bases outside the gene matches. This CDR3 has 16 residues. CDR3 DNA: TGTGCCAGCAGCGGTTTTGCGGGGGGACAATACAATGAGCAGTTCTTC. Its protein product is CASSGFAGGQYNEQFF.

In DNA form, the CDR3 reads TGTGCCAGCAGCTGGGGACAGGGGGGCAACGAGCAGTACTTC. Its protein is CASSWGQGGNEQYF. V and J are TRBV11-2 and TRBJ2-7, with TRBD1 identical over 11 bases. CDR1 and CDR2 from the germline V gene are SGHAT and FQNNGV. The junction had 4 bases not matched to a gene; V was cut back by 4 bases and J by 5 bases. The CDR3 spans 14 residues.

This clonotype was detected only a few times. This chain joins TRBV6-5 and TRBJ1-5; D not certain. This CDR3 comprises 12 residues. Trimming cost V 6 bases and J 7 bases, with 10 bases left between them. Germline assignment: CDR1 MNHEY and CDR2 SVGAGI. CDR3 amino acids: CASSRIGQPQHF. Written as DNA, the CDR3 is TGTGCCAGCAGCCGGATCGGGCAGCCCCAGCATTTT.

The chain carries TRBV6-6 and TRBJ1-3; no clear D. This CDR3 has 14 residues. V shed 5 bases and J shed 3 bases, with 11 bases lying between them. CDR1 MNHNY and CDR2 SVGAGI come from the germline V gene (reference sequence). Here the CDR3 reads CASSIYRFGNTIYF. DNA for the CDR3: TGTGCCAGCAGTATCTATAGATTTGGAAACACCATATATTTT.

This clonotype was counted at least ten times. This chain links TRBV10-3 with TRBJ2-5; D gene uncertain. Trimming removed 3 bases at V and 1 base at J, with 9 bases between. The CDR3 extends over 14 amino acids. Germline V CDR1 and CDR2: ENHRY, SYGVKD. The CDR3 reads CAISDRGIQETQYF. The CDR3 coding sequence is TGTGCCATCAGTGACCGTGGCATCCAAGAGACCCAGTACTTC.

This chain uses TRBV7-3 with TRBJ2-5; 7 nucleotides match TRBD1. The DNA end favors TRBJ2-1, so the J call may be wrong. CDR1 SGHTA and CDR2 FQGTGA come from the germline V gene. The CDR3 consists of 13 residues. The CDR3 region is CASSTRQGLEQFF. CDR3 DNA: TGTGCCAGCAGCACCAGACAGGGTCTGGAGCAGTTCTTC.

This clonotype came up a few times. This sequence joins TRBV28 and TRBJ2-5; D tentatively fits TRBD1 or TRBD2 (5 bases each). The V gene's germline CDR1 is MDHEN and CDR2 SYDVKM. There are 18 residues in the CDR3. With 3 bases removed from V and 2 bases from J, the gap between germline ends came to 22 bases. The CDR3 loop reads CASSFYGDGGGWQETQYF. The CDR3 DNA follows: TGTGCCAGCAGTTTTTATGGGGACGGTGGGGGATGGCAAGAGACCCAGTACTTC.

The sample holds a few counts of this clonotype. The chain links TRBV5-6 to TRBJ2-5; D is undetermined. Near its end, the DNA agrees better with TRBJ2-1, so the J call may be wrong. Germline V gene sequence: CDR1 SGHDT, CDR2 YYEEEE. The length of the CDR3 is 14 residues. CDR3 sequence reads: CASVVDQNYNEQFF. As DNA, the CDR3 is TGTGCCAGCGTAGTGGACCAGAACTACAATGAGCAGTTCTTC.

The gene calls are TRBV28 and TRBJ2-4; D is possibly TRBD2 (5 bases). The CDR3 is made up of 12 amino acids. The germline V and J ends were trimmed by 6 bases and 8 bases, with 11 bases remaining between them. Looked up from germline, CDR1 is MDHEN and CDR2 is SYDVKM. CDR3: CASSASRDIQYF. CDR3 in DNA: TGTGCCAGCAGCGCATCGAGGGACATTCAGTACTTC.

The chain couples TRBV5-1 to TRBJ1-2; D is uncertain. Germline-derived CDR1 and CDR2 are SGHRS and YFSETQ. The CDR3 is made up of 16 amino acids. Trimming took off 0 bases at V and 4 bases at J, with 16 bases between the two ends. Here the CDR3 reads CASSLDGPDRGYGYTF. The CDR3 DNA is TGCGCCAGCAGCTTGGACGGACCGGACCGAGGCTATGGCTACACCTTC. The whole variable domain, filled in from reference TRBV5-1 and TRBJ1-2, reads KAGVTQTPRYLIKTRGQQVTLSCSPISGHRSVSWYQQTPGQGLQFLFEYFSETQRNKGNFPGRFSGRQFSNSRSEMNVSTLELGDSALYLCASSLDGPDRGYGYTFGSGTRLTVV.